The 29 T cell receptor beta chains below were found in one sample sequenced in a study of blood T cell repertoires in COVID-19. The assay was immunoSEQ multiplex PCR, and TCRdb's table has in-frame clones only and misses some. The sample has about 200,000 clones, about 80% seen once. Sequencing was done on a sample of PBMCs or T cells enriched from blood (not recorded which). These receptors were obtained from a man aged 35 to 55 who had recovered from COVID-19.

This sequence joins TRBV6-5 and TRBJ2-1; the D gene is possibly TRBD2 (5 bases). V was pared by 7 bases and J by 2 bases, with 12 bases between. Germline assignment: CDR1 MNHEY and CDR2 SVGAGI. This CDR3 has 14 residues. In nucleotides, the CDR3 is TGTGCCAGCAAACAGTGGGGAGCCTACAATGAGCAGTTCTTC. Amino acid sequence: CASKQWGAYNEQFF.

The rearrangement links TRBV19 to TRBJ1-2; D is ambiguous. Trimming shortened V by 3 bases and J by 3 bases, and 8 bases separated the two germline ends. The germline gives CDR1 LNHDA, CDR2 SQIVND (reference sequence). The CDR3 is made up of 13 amino acids. The CDR3 here is CASSITRDYGYTF. CDR3 DNA sequence: TGTGCCAGTAGTATTACCCGAGACTATGGCTACACCTTC.

V gene TRBV19 combines with J gene TRBJ2-2; D may be TRBD2 (6 bases). The length of the CDR3 is 13 residues. Germline V gives CDR1 LNHDA, CDR2 SQIVND (reference sequence). Trimming pared 3 bases from V and 5 bases from J, leaving 7 bases between. The CDR3 loop reads CASSIGGTGELFF. CDR3 DNA sequence: TGTGCCAGTAGTATTGGGGGGACCGGGGAGCTGTTTTTT.

CDR3 amino acids: CASSLRGLAGTDTQYF. Here the CDR3 DNA reads TGTGCCAGCAGCTTACGGGGACTAGCGGGCACAGATACGCAGTATTTT. The chain carries TRBV7-6 and TRBJ2-3; 11 nucleotides agree with TRBD2. V gave up 2 bases and J gave up 1 base; unmatched junction bases: 2. There are 16 residues in the CDR3. CDR1 and CDR2 (germline): SGHVS, FNYEAQ.

The chain employs TRBV12-3 or TRBV12-4 and TRBJ1-3; no definite D call. V lost 6 bases and J 3 bases, leaving 9 bases between the germline ends. The CDR3 is 13 residues long. The CDR3 DNA reads TGTGCCAGCAGCAAATCCGGTGGAAACACCATATATTTT. Amino acid sequence: CASSKSGGNTIYF.

The rearrangement uses TRBV4-3 and TRBJ2-3, with TRBD2 identical over 9 bases. CDR1 LGHNA and CDR2 YSLEER come from the germline V gene. V lost 0 bases to trimming and J lost 2 bases; unmatched junction nucleotides: 6. The CDR3 length is 17 residues. CDR3 DNA sequence: TGCGCCAGCAGCCAAGAGTTTCTAGCGGGGCCCACAGATACGCAGTATTTT. The encoded protein is CASSQEFLAGPTDTQYF.

The chain recombines TRBV2 with TRBJ1-2; 7 bases map to TRBD1. The CDR3 runs to 15 residues. V lost 8 bases, J lost 8 bases, and 17 bases stayed unmatched. Germline CDR1 SNHLY, CDR2 FYNNEI. The CDR3 loop is CASQDRTWLARGYTF. The CDR3 DNA reads as TGTGCCAGCCAGGACAGGACCTGGCTGGCTCGGGGCTACACCTTC.

The rearrangement links TRBV6-5 to TRBJ2-5; TRBD1 matches at 7 bases. Germline values: CDR1 MNHEY, CDR2 SVGAGI. Unmatched junction bases numbered 6, after V lost 0 bases and J lost 5 bases. This CDR3 spans 15 amino acids. The DNA for the CDR3 is TGTGCCAGCAGTTACTCAGACAGGGCTAGGGAGACCCAGTACTTC. It yields the protein CASSYSDRARETQYF.

The rearrangement links TRBV7-2 to TRBJ2-1, with 8 bases fitting TRBD2. After removal of 7 bases from V and 7 bases from J, the junction contained 15 bases not matched to a gene. The germline CDR1 and CDR2 sequences are SGHTA and FQGNSA. The CDR3 loop spans 16 amino acids. CDR3 nucleotide sequence: TGTGCCAGCACCCTCAGCGGGGGTCGTTTGGGGAATGAGCAGTTCTTC. It is translated as CASTLSGGRLGNEQFF.

The chain recombines TRBV15 with TRBJ2-7, with 7 bases identical to TRBD1. The CDR3 has 15 amino acids. V lost 3 bases and J lost 1; bases outside the gene matches: 6. Germline CDR1 LNHNV, CDR2 YYDKDF (reference sequence). CDR3 nucleotide sequence: TGTGCCACCAGCAGGGACAGGATGCCATCCTACGAGCAGTACTTC. This gives the protein CATSRDRMPSYEQYF.

This chain joins TRBV15 and TRBJ2-3, with D perhaps TRBD1 (6 bases). This CDR3 spans 15 amino acids. The V and J ends lost 0 bases and 9 bases respectively, with 16 bases between them. Germline CDR1 is LNHNV and CDR2 is YYDKDF (reference sequence). The chain's CDR3 is CATSRDQAIGGTQYF. CDR3 sequence (DNA): TGTGCCACCAGCAGAGATCAGGCAATTGGGGGCACGCAGTATTTT.

The V and J genes are TRBV3-1 (or the pseudogene TRBV3-2) and TRBJ1-2; D is uncertain. The length of the CDR3 is 13 residues. V lost 2 bases and J 7 bases, leaving 11 bases between the germline ends. From germline, CDR1 is LGHDT and CDR2 YNNKEL (reference sequence). The CDR3 DNA follows: TGTGCCAGCAGCCAATACAGAGGAGGTGGCTACACCTTC. Translated, it gives CASSQYRGGGYTF.

As for this clone: Additional DNA sequences in this sample encode the identical CDR3. The chain links TRBV29-1 to TRBJ1-3; tentatively, D is TRBD1 (6 bases). Germline V gene sequence: CDR1 SQVTM, CDR2 ANQGSEA. The CDR3 extends over 13 amino acids. Deletions cut 4 bases from V and 2 bases from J, with 9 bases between. DNA of the CDR3: TGCAGCGTTGCCAGGGGCACTGGAAACACCATATATTTT. Translated: CSVARGTGNTIYF. Combining the CDR3 with reference TRBV29-1 and TRBJ1-3 gives the whole variable domain SAVISQKPSRDICQRGTSLTIQCQVDSQVTMMFWYRQQPGQSLTLIATANQGSEATYESGFVIDKFPISRPNLTFSTLTVSNMSPEDSSIYLCSVARGTGNTIYFGEGSWLTVV.

The V and J genes are TRBV2 and TRBJ1-5; 8 bases match TRBD1. After removal of 6 bases from V and 2 bases from J, the junction contained 3 bases not matched to a gene. Germline V gene lookup returns CDR1 SNHLY and CDR2 FYNNEI. The CDR3 covers 14 residues. This CDR3 is CASREDRGNQPQHF. In DNA, the CDR3 is TGTGCCAGCAGAGAGGACAGGGGCAATCAGCCCCAGCATTTT.

The rearrangement uses TRBV19 and TRBJ2-7; a possible D gene is TRBD1 (5 bases). CDR3 length: 12 residues. The germline V and J ends were trimmed by 7 bases and 6 bases, with 13 bases remaining between them. From germline, CDR1 is LNHDA and CDR2 SQIVND (reference sequence). CDR3 sequence: CASTTTVGEQYF. The CDR3 DNA is TGTGCCAGTACCACGACAGTCGGCGAGCAGTACTTC. The complete variable domain, with remaining parts taken from reference TRBV19 and TRBJ2-7, reads DGGITQSPKYLFRKEGQNVTLSCEQNLNHDAMYWYRQDPGQGLRLIYYSQIVNDFQKGDIAEGYSVSREKKESFPLTVTSAQKNPTAFYLCASTTTVGEQYFGPGTRLTVT.

The genes are TRBV3-1 (or the pseudogene TRBV3-2) and TRBJ1-4, with 9 bases aligning to TRBD1. The germline V gene has CDR1 LGHDT and CDR2 YNNKEL (reference sequence). V gave up 1 base and J gave up 7 bases; unmatched junction bases: 7. The CDR3 contains 16 residues. The DNA for the CDR3 is TGTGCCAGCAGCCAAGCTGGGACAGGGAACAGTGAAAAACTGTTTTTT. Translation: CASSQAGTGNSEKLFF.

This clone was seen a handful of times. The CDR3 DNA sequence: TGTGCCAGCAGTTCGACAGGGGGCGCGGAAAAACTGTTTTTT. Its translation is CASSSTGGAEKLFF. The rearrangement joins TRBV27 to TRBJ1-4; 10 bases line up with TRBD1. The CDR3 loop spans 14 amino acids. V lost 4 bases to trimming and J lost 8 bases; unmatched junction nucleotides: 4. From germline, CDR1 is MNHEY and CDR2 SMNVEV (reference sequence). Looking up the rest from reference TRBV27 and TRBJ1-4 gives the full variable domain: EAQVTQNPRYLITVTGKKLTVTCSQNMNHEYMSWYRQDPGLGLRQIYYSMNVEVTDKGDVPEGYKVSRKEKRNFPLILESPSPNQTSLYFCASSSTGGAEKLFFGSGTQLSVL.

This sequence joins TRBV10-1 and TRBJ2-3, with a tentative D call TRBD1 (7 bases). The ends were cut back, 3 bases at V and 1 base at J, with 8 bases in the middle. Germline CDR1 and CDR2: WNHNN and SYGVQD (reference sequence). This CDR3 spans 14 amino acids. Here the CDR3 reads CASSDRGGTDTQYF. The CDR3 DNA reads as TGCGCCAGCAGTGACAGGGGGGGCACAGATACGCAGTATTTT.

There are a few counts of this clone. This sequence joins TRBV20-1 and TRBJ1-1; possible D gene TRBD1, 6 bases. This CDR3 spans 15 amino acids. The germline V gene has CDR1 DFQATT and CDR2 SNEGSKA (reference sequence). V lost 3 bases and J lost 4, with 18 bases in between. DNA of the CDR3: TGCAGTGCTAGTAGAGGGGCAGGGGTGGGCACTGAAGCTTTCTTT. Residues: CSASRGAGVGTEAFF.

This rearrangement joins TRBV6-5 to TRBJ1-2; D remains ambiguous. In germline, CDR1 is MNHEY, CDR2 SVGAGI. The CDR3 covers 13 residues. With 6 bases removed from V and 4 bases from J, the gap between germline ends came to 12 bases. CDR3: CASSRVEGYGYTF. The CDR3 DNA follows: TGTGCCAGCAGCCGGGTAGAGGGCTATGGCTACACCTTC.

This chain joins TRBV6-6 and TRBJ1-2; D remains ambiguous. This CDR3 spans 14 amino acids. V gave up 1 base and J gave up 5 bases, with 11 bases separating them. Germline-derived CDR1 and CDR2 are MNHNY and SVGAGI (reference sequence). CDR3 amino acids: CASSYYGNRYGYTF. CDR3 nucleotide sequence: TGTGCCAGCAGTTACTACGGGAATCGGTATGGCTACACCTTC.

The V and J genes are TRBV18 and TRBJ2-2, with D possibly matching TRBD1 (6 bases). Germline V gene data show CDR1 as KGHSH and CDR2 as LQKENI. The V and J ends lost 4 bases and 3 bases respectively, with 18 bases between them. The CDR3 loop spans 17 amino acids. The CDR3 is CASSRPKLGADTGELFF. The CDR3 nucleotides are TGTGCCAGCTCACGTCCCAAGTTGGGGGCGGACACCGGGGAGCTGTTTTTT. Full variable domain (remainder filled in from reference TRBV18 and TRBJ2-2): NAGVMQNPRHLVRRRGQEARLRCSPMKGHSHVYWYRQLPEEGLKFMVYLQKENIIDESGMPKERFSAEFPKEGPSILRIQQVVRGDSAAYFCASSRPKLGADTGELFFGEGSRLTVL.

This clone was observed a single time. This sequence joins TRBV28 and TRBJ2-1; 11 bases map to TRBD2. CDR3 size: 14 residues. Looked up from germline, CDR1 is MDHEN and CDR2 is SYDVKM. V lost 8 bases, J lost 5 bases, and 5 bases stayed unmatched. CDR3 residues: CASYLAGGHNEQFF. The CDR3 region has the DNA TGTGCCAGCTATCTAGCGGGGGGACACAATGAGCAGTTCTTC.

This chain joins TRBV6-5 and TRBJ2-7; the D gene is possibly TRBD1 (6 bases). The CDR3 is made up of 13 amino acids. Trimming left V 11 bases short and J 0 bases short, with 14 bases between. The germline CDR1 and CDR2 sequences are MNHEY and SVGAGI. The CDR3, as DNA: TGTGCCGTTTCCGGGACAAACTCCTACGAGCAGTACTTC. It is translated as CAVSGTNSYEQYF.

The chain couples TRBV19 to TRBJ1-5; 9 bases match TRBD1. V shed 5 bases and J 2 bases; nucleotides not matched to a gene: 1. This CDR3 is 14 amino acids long. Germline loops: CDR1 LNHDA, CDR2 SQIVND (reference sequence). The CDR3 nucleotides read TGTGCCAGTAGTTGGACAGGGGGCAATCAGCCCCAGCATTTT. It specifies CASSWTGGNQPQHF.

This chain links TRBV7-8 with TRBJ1-1; possibly TRBD1 for D (5 bases). V shed 2 bases and J shed 0 bases, with 13 bases lying between them. Looked up from germline, CDR1 is SGHVS and CDR2 is FQNEAQ. The CDR3 has 16 residues. The CDR3 reads CASSLNQGGMNTEAFF. Written as DNA, the CDR3 is TGTGCCAGCAGCTTAAACCAGGGAGGAATGAACACTGAAGCTTTCTTT.

In its sample, this clone was seen once. The V and J genes are TRBV28 and TRBJ2-5, with TRBD1 matching 7 bases. Trimming took 5 bases from V and 5 from J; bases not matched to a gene: 8. Germline loops: CDR1 MDHEN, CDR2 SYDVKM. The CDR3 runs to 14 residues. CDR3 in amino acids: CASSGPGQQETQYF. The CDR3 DNA follows: TGTGCCAGCAGTGGACCGGGACAGCAGGAGACCCAGTACTTC.

The chain employs TRBV7-6 and TRBJ1-1, with D tentatively TRBD1 (5 bases). This CDR3 comprises 14 residues. CDR1 is SGHVS and CDR2 is FNYEAQ in the germline V gene. V was trimmed by 3 bases and J by 2 bases, leaving 10 bases between them. CDR3 residues: CASSLSRANTEAFF. The CDR3 nucleotides read TGTGCCAGCAGCTTGTCCAGGGCTAACACTGAAGCTTTCTTT.

The chain uses TRBV29-1 and TRBJ1-1, with unresolved D. The V end was cut by 6 bases, the J end by 4 bases, with 12 bases between. The CDR3 length is 12 residues. Germline CDR1 is SQVTM and CDR2 is ANQGSEA. CDR3 nucleotides: TGCAGCGTCCTCCCCACGGTCACTGAAGCTTTCTTT. It translates to CSVLPTVTEAFF. The whole variable domain, remainder taken from reference TRBV29-1 and TRBJ1-1, is SAVISQKPSRDICQRGTSLTIQCQVDSQVTMMFWYRQQPGQSLTLIATANQGSEATYESGFVIDKFPISRPNLTFSTLTVSNMSPEDSSIYLCSVLPTVTEAFFGQGTRLTVV.